The next 8 T cell receptor beta chains were all read from a single sample in a study of T cells after posttransplantation cyclophosphamide. Sequencing was performed with immunoSEQ multiplex PCR; in TCRdb, only in-frame clones are kept and a portion is missing. Recorded here are around 44,000 clones, none singletons. The sequenced sample was PBMCs. The source of these receptors is a middle-aged man in good health, CMV-negative, and a related stem cell transplant donor.

This clone was counted between two and nine times. Given a much more abundant clone one base away, this may be a read error. This sequence joins TRBV6-6 and TRBJ1-2; tentative D call: TRBD1 (5 bases). The CDR3 loop spans 15 amino acids. The germline V gene encodes CDR1 MNHNY and CDR2 SVGAGI (reference sequence). V dropped 10 bases and J dropped 1 base, with 19 bases sitting between them. CDR3 sequence (DNA): TGTGCCACCTTGATTGGACAAGGGAATAACTATGGCTACACCTTC. The encoded protein is CATLIGQGNNYGYTF.

There are many counts of this clone. The V call is TRBV7-3, the J call TRBJ2-1, with TRBD2 as a possible D gene (7 bases). V lost 2 bases and J lost 8, with 16 bases in between. The germline gives CDR1 SGHTA, CDR2 FQGTGA. The CDR3 is 15 amino acids. The CDR3 spells CASSLEGGAMDEQFF. The CDR3 DNA follows: TGTGCCAGCAGCTTAGAGGGGGGGGCCATGGATGAGCAGTTCTTC.

This clone was detected a few times. J is TRBJ1-3 and V is TRBV29-1; 7 nucleotides agree with TRBD1. The CDR3 spans 14 residues. Germline lookup yields CDR1 SQVTM and CDR2 ANQGSEA. Germline trimming cut 5 bases from V and 0 bases from J; bases unmatched to any gene: 4. For the CDR3, the DNA is TGCAGCGTTACAGGGGTTTCCTCTGGAAACACCATATATTTT. It specifies CSVTGVSSGNTIYF.

This clone was observed at least ten times. This rearrangement joins TRBV6-1 to TRBJ1-2, with 10 bases that match TRBD1. V was pared by 5 bases and J by 1 base, with 4 bases of the junction left unmatched. CDR3 length equals 15 residues. CDR1 is MNHNS and CDR2 is SASEGT in the germline V gene. The CDR3 DNA reads TGTGCCAGCAGTCCCCGGGACAGGGGTAACTATGGCTACACCTTC. Its protein product is CASSPRDRGNYGYTF.

The table lists this clone with many counts. This chain joins TRBV11-2 and TRBJ1-3; D is undetermined. Looked up from germline, CDR1 is SGHAT and CDR2 is FQNNGV. The CDR3 has 9 residues. V shed 3 bases and J shed 12 bases, with 3 bases lying between them. CDR3 coding DNA: TGTGCCAGCAGCTTCCACATATATTTT. As protein: CASSFHIYF.

Many counts were recorded for this clone. The V and J genes are TRBV18 and TRBJ1-5; D possibly corresponds to TRBD1 (5 bases). This CDR3 spans 15 amino acids. Germline V gene lookup returns CDR1 KGHSH and CDR2 LQKENI. V was cut by 3 bases and J by 0 bases, with 9 bases left in between. As DNA, the CDR3 is TGTGCCAGCTCACCGACAGCCTATAGCAATCAGCCCCAGCATTTT. Protein sequence: CASSPTAYSNQPQHF.

This clone was recorded many times. V usage is TRBV25-1 and J usage is TRBJ2-1; a weak D match, TRBD2 (5 bases). V was trimmed by 8 bases and J by 8 bases, leaving 16 bases between them. CDR3 length: 13 amino acids. Germline values: CDR1 MGHDK, CDR2 SYGVNS. CDR3 DNA sequence: TGTGCCAGCGGCTACGGGATTTCCCATGAGCAGTTCTTC. This translates into CASGYGISHEQFF. Full variable domain (outside the CDR3, taken from reference TRBV25-1 and TRBJ2-1): EADIYQTPRYLVIGTGKKITLECSQTMGHDKMYWYQQDPGMELHLIHYSYGVNSTEKGDLSSESTVSRIRTEHFPLTLESARPSHTSQYLCASGYGISHEQFFGPGTRLTVL.

In its sample, this clone was seen many times. The CDR3 loop is CASSPRQAGNTIYF. CDR3 nucleotides: TGTGCCAGCAGCCCCAGACAGGCGGGAAACACCATATATTTT. The genes are TRBV7-8 and TRBJ1-3; tentatively, D is TRBD1 (6 bases). Germline V gene data show CDR1 as SGHVS and CDR2 as FQNEAQ. The CDR3 covers 14 residues. V was pared by 5 bases and J by 4 bases, with 12 bases between.